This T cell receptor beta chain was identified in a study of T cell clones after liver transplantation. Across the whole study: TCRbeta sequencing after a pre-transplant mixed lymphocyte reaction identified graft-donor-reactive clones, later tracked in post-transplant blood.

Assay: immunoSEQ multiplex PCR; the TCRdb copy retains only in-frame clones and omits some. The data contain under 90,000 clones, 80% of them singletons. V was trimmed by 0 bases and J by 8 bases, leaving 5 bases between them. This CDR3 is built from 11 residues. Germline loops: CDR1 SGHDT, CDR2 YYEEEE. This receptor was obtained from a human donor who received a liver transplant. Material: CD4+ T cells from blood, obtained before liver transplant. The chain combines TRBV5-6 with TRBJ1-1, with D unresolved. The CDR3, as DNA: TGTGCCAGCAGCTTGGGAGGGGAAGCTTTCTTT. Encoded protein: CASSLGGEAFF.